Shown below are 21 T cell receptor beta chains from a single sample sequenced in a study of identical twins. TCRdb used MiXCR to reprocess the 5' RACE reads, holding one entry per CDR3 protein. The sample consists of 410,000 or so distinct CDR3 sequences, roughly 20% of them appearing once. The sequencing input was naive T cells sorted from blood. The receptors stem from a man in his forties or fifties in good health.

The rearrangement links TRBV5-5 to TRBJ2-7; D call uncertain. The germline V gene encodes CDR1 SGHKS and CDR2 YYEKEE (reference sequence). V was pared by 0 bases and J by 5 bases, with 15 bases between. The CDR3 is 15 amino acids. This chain's CDR3 is CASSLVEAVFDEQYF. CDR3 nucleotides: TGTGCCAGCAGCTTGGTAGAGGCCGTATTCGACGAGCAGTACTTC.

This clonotype was recorded a few times. The V and J genes are TRBV12-3 or TRBV12-4 and TRBJ1-5; no reliable D call. Deletions cut 0 bases from V and 4 bases from J, with 7 bases between. CDR3 length: 14 amino acids. In nucleotides, the CDR3 is TGTGCCAGCAGTTTAGCGAACAGAAATCAGCCCCAGCATTTT. It encodes CASSLANRNQPQHF.

The rearrangement joins TRBV20-1 to TRBJ2-7; D is possibly TRBD1 (5 bases). The CDR3 has 13 residues. V was trimmed by 6 bases and J by 3 bases, leaving 15 bases between them. Per the germline V gene, CDR1 is DFQATT and CDR2 is SNEGSKA (reference sequence). The CDR3 loop is CSAPTRTLYEQYF. The CDR3 DNA sequence: TGCAGTGCCCCGACCCGGACACTCTACGAGCAGTACTTC.

This clonotype occurred many times. The genes are TRBV5-1 and TRBJ2-7, with a tentative D call TRBD1 (5 bases). The length of the CDR3 is 12 residues. Trimming shortened V by 5 bases and J by 0 bases, and 6 bases separated the two germline ends. The germline V gene has CDR1 SGHRS and CDR2 YFSETQ. The CDR3 DNA follows: TGCGCCAGCAGAGGGGACTCCTACGAGCAGTACTTC. Translating it yields CASRGDSYEQYF.

This clonotype came up many times. The chain combines TRBV7-2 with TRBJ1-5; maybe TRBD1 (5 bases). The CDR3 consists of 15 residues. The V end lost 2 bases, the J end lost 6 bases, and 14 bases lay between the germline ends. Germline V gene lookup returns CDR1 SGHTA and CDR2 FQGNSA. CDR3 residues: CASSLSQGQSQPQHF. The CDR3 region has the DNA TGTGCCAGCAGCTTAAGTCAGGGCCAGAGTCAGCCCCAGCATTTT.

This clonotype was seen only a few times. V and J are TRBV6-5 and TRBJ2-7; a possible D gene is TRBD2 (5 bases). CDR1 and CDR2 (germline): MNHEY, SVGAGI. The CDR3 loop spans 15 amino acids. The ends were cut back, 2 bases at V and 3 bases at J, with 14 bases in the middle. CDR3 in amino acids: CASSYRTRAGYEQYF. CDR3 DNA: TGTGCCAGCAGTTACCGGACGCGTGCGGGCTACGAGCAGTACTTC.

This clonotype was counted between two and nine times. This chain uses TRBV6-1 with TRBJ1-2; no firm D call. In germline, CDR1 is MNHNS, CDR2 SASEGT. V was trimmed by 0 bases and J by 2 bases, leaving 4 bases between them. CDR3 length: 13 residues. In nucleotides, the CDR3 is TGTGCCAGCAGTGAAGCGGGGAACTATGGCTACACCTTC. It translates to CASSEAGNYGYTF.

Written as DNA, the CDR3 is TGTGCCAGCAGCTTGAGGGAGGATTATAGCAATCAGCCCCAGCATTTT. Residues: CASSLREDYSNQPQHF. The genes are TRBV5-5 and TRBJ1-5; D is unresolved. The V gene's germline CDR1 is SGHKS and CDR2 YYEKEE (reference sequence). The CDR3 sequence is 16 residues long. The V gene lost 1 base and the J gene lost 0 bases, with 11 bases spanning the gap.

This clonotype has a count of ten or more. The chain links TRBV6-5 to TRBJ2-5, with a possible D match to TRBD2 (6 bases). Trimming removed 2 bases from V and 5 bases from J, with 6 bases in between. The germline V gene has CDR1 MNHEY and CDR2 SVGAGI. CDR3 size: 12 residues. The CDR3 DNA sequence: TGTGCCAGCAGTTACAGCGGGGAGACCCAGTACTTC. Amino acid sequence: CASSYSGETQYF.

This clonotype has a count of ten or more. The J gene is TRBJ2-5, the V gene TRBV27, with D possibly matching TRBD2 (5 bases). Germline values: CDR1 MNHEY, CDR2 SMNVEV (reference sequence). The CDR3 has 16 residues. V lost 1 base, J lost 2 bases, and 14 bases lay in between. CDR3 amino acids: CASSLFGGLPQETQYF. The CDR3 DNA reads TGTGCCAGCAGTTTATTCGGAGGACTGCCACAAGAGACCCAGTACTTC.

Only a few counts were recorded for this clonotype. V usage is TRBV20-1 and J usage is TRBJ2-3; 16 bases agree with TRBD2. This CDR3 comprises 19 residues. Germline V gives CDR1 DFQATT, CDR2 SNEGSKA (reference sequence). V lost 0 bases, J lost 5 bases, and 11 bases stayed unmatched. CDR3 sequence (DNA): TGCAGTGCTAGAGATCTAGGGGGACTAGCGGGGGGGCCCATAGATACGCAGTATTTT. Translated: CSARDLGGLAGGPIDTQYF.

The CDR3 sequence: CASRSFLMGAGRFLTQYF. The CDR3 coding sequence is TGTGCCAGCAGGAGCTTCCTAATGGGTGCAGGGAGATTTTTAACGCAGTATTTT. The V gene is TRBV11-1, the J gene TRBJ2-3, with D perhaps being TRBD1 or TRBD2 (5 bases each). Germline assignment: CDR1 SGHAT and CDR2 FQDESV (reference sequence). This CDR3 contains 18 residues. The V end was cut by 6 bases, the J end by 9 bases, with 31 bases between.

A few counts support this clonotype. V usage is TRBV5-1 and J usage is TRBJ1-1; D unresolved. Germline assignment: CDR1 SGHRS and CDR2 YFSETQ. The CDR3 has 13 amino acids. V was cut by 3 bases and J by 6 bases, with 12 bases left in between. CDR3 sequence: CASSWQEDAEAFF. The CDR3 bases are TGCGCCAGCAGCTGGCAGGAGGACGCTGAAGCTTTCTTT.

V and J are TRBV6-6 and TRBJ1-1; D possibly corresponds to TRBD1 (5 bases). The V gene lost 6 bases and the J gene lost 6 bases, with 11 bases spanning the gap. CDR1 is MNHNY, CDR2 SVGAGI, per germline (reference sequence). The CDR3 contains 12 residues. The CDR3 loop is CASRGTSAEAFF. In DNA, the CDR3 is TGTGCCAGCAGAGGGACCAGCGCTGAAGCTTTCTTT.

In its sample, this clonotype was seen many times. The chain uses TRBV20-1 and TRBJ2-7, with TRBD2 identical over 7 bases. This CDR3 comprises 15 residues. Germline CDR1 and CDR2: DFQATT and SNEGSKA (reference sequence). V shed 6 bases and J 1 base; nucleotides not matched to a gene: 12. In DNA, the CDR3 is TGCAGTGCCCTTCGTGGGGGGGGGAAATCCTACGAGCAGTACTTC. Translated, it gives CSALRGGGKSYEQYF.

This clonotype came up a few times. J is TRBJ1-4 and V is TRBV12-3 or TRBV12-4; D gene unclear. The CDR3 covers 16 residues. V lost 2 bases, J lost 3 bases, and 13 bases lay in between. This chain's CDR3 is CASSLKRNTANEKLFF. CDR3 bases: TGTGCCAGCAGTTTAAAGAGAAACACAGCTAATGAAAAACTGTTTTTT.

This clonotype has at least ten counts. The chain is built from TRBV5-5 and TRBJ2-2, with a weak D call TRBD1 (5 bases). The CDR3 sequence is 15 residues long. V lost 2 bases and J 3 bases, leaving 11 bases between the germline ends. Germline V CDR1 and CDR2: SGHKS, YYEKEE (reference sequence). CDR3 sequence: CASSFGALDTGELFF. The CDR3 DNA follows: TGTGCCAGCAGCTTTGGGGCGTTGGACACCGGGGAGCTGTTTTTT.

This rearrangement joins TRBV29-1 to TRBJ2-5; D not certain. Trimming left V 4 bases short and J 4 bases short, with 13 bases between. The V gene's germline CDR1 is SQVTM and CDR2 ANQGSEA. The CDR3 has 13 residues. The CDR3 DNA reads as TGCAGCGTTGGTCTGGGTTTAAGAGAGACCCAGTACTTC. This translates into CSVGLGLRETQYF.

The chain links TRBV7-8 to TRBJ2-2, with no clear D. V was shortened by 1 base and J by 6 bases, with 6 bases between the two germline ends. Germline V gives CDR1 SGHVS, CDR2 FQNEAQ. The length of the CDR3 is 13 residues. CDR3 DNA sequence: TGTGCCAGCAGCTTAGGGGCGGCCGGGGAGCTGTTTTTT. It yields the protein CASSLGAAGELFF.

This clonotype was seen ten or more times. The V and J genes are TRBV20-1 and TRBJ2-1; D is ambiguous. Germline CDR1 DFQATT, CDR2 SNEGSKA (reference sequence). The CDR3 runs to 16 residues. V lost 0 bases, J lost 4 bases, and 16 bases lay in between. CDR3 sequence reads: CSARELTGRAYNEQFF. CDR3 nucleotides: TGCAGTGCTAGAGAGCTGACCGGACGGGCATACAATGAGCAGTTCTTC.

This chain joins TRBV6-1 and TRBJ2-3, with a possible D match to TRBD2 (7 bases). The CDR3 extends over 22 amino acids. The V end was cut by 5 bases, the J end by 4 bases, with 37 bases between. Germline lookup yields CDR1 MNHNS and CDR2 SASEGT. The CDR3 loop reads CASSRGLVVWGAGTARADTQYF. The CDR3 nucleotides read TGTGCCAGCAGTAGAGGACTAGTGGTTTGGGGGGCCGGGACTGCGCGCGCAGATACGCAGTATTTT.